One sample yielded the 22 T cell receptor beta chains listed below, sequenced in a study of T cell repertoires in cytomegalovirus infection. TCRdb processed the reads anew with MiXCR; each CDR3 protein has one entry. The data show around 570,000 distinct CDR3 sequences, with about 39% seen just once and 48% held by the top ten. What these receptors recognize is not known. The sample consisted of cultured PBMCs, taken from culture after CMV antigen stimulation. These receptor sequences come from a human donor in good health (CMV status not recorded). Some clones in this sample may be carry-over from other donors' samples.

This chain joins TRBV15 and TRBJ2-1, with 9 bases matching TRBD2. This CDR3 is 16 amino acids long. Germline V gene sequence: CDR1 LNHNV, CDR2 YYDKDF (reference sequence). The trim removed 5 bases at V and 2 bases at J, leaving 7 bases unmatched. CDR3 nucleotide sequence: TGTGCCACCAGCCGAATAATAGCGGGGGCCTACAATGAGCAGTTCTTC. Its translation: CATSRIIAGAYNEQFF.

The table lists this clonotype with a count of one. The genes are TRBV12-3 or TRBV12-4 and TRBJ2-7, with a tentative D call TRBD2 (5 bases). Trimming removed 5 bases at V and 3 bases at J, with 14 bases between. The CDR3 extends over 14 amino acids. This CDR3 reads CASSPLVEGYEQYF. In nucleotides, the CDR3 is TGTGCCAGCAGTCCTCTAGTAGAGGGCTACGAGCAGTACTTC.

The V gene is TRBV11-2, the J gene TRBJ2-5, with D tentatively TRBD1 or TRBD2 (5 bases each). Germline CDR1 and CDR2: SGHAT and FQNNGV. This CDR3 comprises 12 residues. Trimming removed 7 bases from V and 7 bases from J, with 13 bases in between. The CDR3 region is CASTHLRGTQYF. The CDR3 bases are TGTGCCAGCACCCATTTGAGGGGGACCCAGTACTTC.

This clonotype turned up a few times. The V gene is TRBV7-2, the J gene TRBJ2-1; either TRBD1 or TRBD2 may supply D (5 bases each). This CDR3 has 16 residues. Deletions cut 1 base from V and 8 bases from J, with 18 bases between. The germline V gene has CDR1 SGHTA and CDR2 FQGNSA. The CDR3 loop is CASSLGVGVTRDEQFF. The CDR3 DNA reads as TGTGCCAGCAGCTTAGGTGTCGGGGTCACCAGGGATGAGCAGTTCTTC.

This clonotype appeared once. The chain links TRBV5-4 to TRBJ2-3; 7 nucleotides agree with TRBD1. The CDR3 consists of 14 residues. Trimming took 2 bases from V and 5 from J; bases not matched to a gene: 5. Looked up from germline, CDR1 is SGHNT and CDR2 is YYREEE (reference sequence). The CDR3 coding sequence is TGTGCCAGCAGCTTCAGGGGGAGAAAAGATACGCAGTATTTT. Translating it yields CASSFRGRKDTQYF.

This sequence joins TRBV11-2 and TRBJ2-1, with 7 bases lining up with TRBD1. Germline CDR1 and CDR2: SGHAT and FQNNGV. This CDR3 contains 15 residues. Germline trimming cut 5 bases from V and 7 bases from J; bases unmatched to any gene: 11. The CDR3 sequence: CASSPGLEQGNEQFF. The CDR3 DNA follows: TGTGCCAGCAGCCCGGGCCTAGAACAGGGGAATGAGCAGTTCTTC.

This rearrangement joins TRBV7-2 to TRBJ2-5, with a possible D match to TRBD1 (6 bases). V was cut by 0 bases and J by 0 bases, with 14 bases left in between. Germline CDR1 and CDR2: SGHTA and FQGNSA. The CDR3 totals 17 residues. CDR3 DNA sequence: TGTGCCAGCAGCTTAGCGGGCAGGGGACCTTACCAAGAGACCCAGTACTTC. Encoded protein: CASSLAGRGPYQETQYF.

This clonotype was observed at least ten times. The V gene is TRBV7-2, the J gene TRBJ2-2; D is undetermined. The germline CDR1 and CDR2 sequences are SGHTA and FQGNSA. The CDR3 is 13 residues long. With 3 bases removed from V and 4 bases from J, the gap between germline ends came to 6 bases. The CDR3 DNA reads as TGTGCCAGCAGCTTTCAGGCCACCGGGGAGCTGTTTTTT. Translating gives CASSFQATGELFF.

V gene TRBV7-9 combines with J gene TRBJ1-2; the D gene is possibly TRBD1 (6 bases). Germline V lookup: CDR1 SEHNR, CDR2 FQNEAQ (reference sequence). Trimming took 6 bases from V and 8 from J, leaving 16 bases between them. The CDR3 loop spans 13 amino acids. As DNA, the CDR3 is TGTGCCAGCAGTTGGACGGGGGCACGCGGCTACACCTTC. It codes for CASSWTGARGYTF.

The rearrangement joins TRBV7-2 to TRBJ2-3; TRBD2 matches 9 bases. This CDR3 is built from 15 residues. Germline V CDR1 and CDR2: SGHTA, FQGNSA. The V and J ends lost 1 base and 11 bases, in that order; junction bases with no gene match: 10. The CDR3 DNA is TGTGCCAGCAGCTTAGGCGGGGGGGCCGGCTATCTGCAGTATTTT. Residues: CASSLGGGAGYLQYF. Supplemented by reference TRBV7-2 and TRBJ2-3, the full variable domain reads GAGVSQSPSNKVTEKGKDVELRCDPISGHTALYWYRQSLGQGLEFLIYFQGNSAPDKSGLPSDRFSAERTGGSVSTLTIQRTQQEDSAVYLCASSLGGGAGYLQYFGPGTRLTVL.

This clonotype has only a few counts. The chain employs TRBV11-2 and TRBJ2-2; 8 positions agree with TRBD1. Germline-derived CDR1 and CDR2 are SGHAT and FQNNGV. The V segment lost 4 bases and the J segment 0 bases; nucleotides outside the gene matches: 4. This CDR3 comprises 16 residues. As DNA, the CDR3 is TGTGCCAGCAGCTCCGACAGGGGCCCGAACACCGGGGAGCTGTTTTTT. Translated, it gives CASSSDRGPNTGELFF.

CDR3 DNA sequence: TGTGCCAGCAGTCCACCCCTCGGGGTAACAGATACGCAGTATTTT. The encoded protein is CASSPPLGVTDTQYF. This rearrangement joins TRBV27 to TRBJ2-3; TRBD2 might be the D (5 bases). Trimming took 5 bases from V and 3 from J, leaving 15 bases between them. CDR3 length: 15 amino acids. In germline, CDR1 is MNHEY, CDR2 SMNVEV (reference sequence).

This clonotype was seen only once. The chain has TRBV7-4 and TRBJ2-1, with 7 bases matching TRBD1. The CDR3 contains 14 residues. The ends lost 4 bases at V and 9 bases at J; junction bases unmatched: 9. In germline, CDR1 is SGHVT, CDR2 SQSDAQ. The CDR3 loop is CASSSKGGSGEQFF. The CDR3 DNA is TGTGCCAGCAGCTCAAAAGGGGGCTCGGGTGAGCAGTTCTTC.

This chain connects TRBV5-6 to TRBJ1-1; no definite D call. The CDR3 loop spans 15 amino acids. Germline V gives CDR1 SGHDT, CDR2 YYEEEE. V was trimmed by 0 bases and J by 4 bases, leaving 13 bases between them. The DNA of the CDR3 is TGTGCCAGCAGCTTGGTCACCGGAGGCGTCACTGAAGCTTTCTTT. Protein: CASSLVTGGVTEAFF. The whole variable domain, remainder taken from reference TRBV5-6 and TRBJ1-1, is DAGVTQSPTHLIKTRGQQVTLRCSPKSGHDTVSWYQQALGQGPQFIFQYYEEEERQRGNFPDRFSGHQFPNYSSELNVNALLLGDSALYLCASSLVTGGVTEAFFGQGTRLTVV.

The chain combines TRBV28 with TRBJ2-3, with 7 bases lining up with TRBD1. There are 16 residues in the CDR3. The germline V gene encodes CDR1 MDHEN and CDR2 SYDVKM. J gave up 1 base and V 5 bases, and 9 bases lay outside the gene matches. The CDR3 loop is CASSPRQGEGTDTQYF. The CDR3 DNA reads as TGTGCCAGCAGTCCCCGACAGGGAGAGGGCACAGATACGCAGTATTTT. Together with reference TRBV28 and TRBJ2-3, the CDR3 gives the full variable domain: DVKVTQSSRYLVKRTGEKVFLECVQDMDHENMFWYRQDPGLGLRLIYFSYDVKMKEKGDIPEGYSVSREKKERFSLILESASTNQTSMYLCASSPRQGEGTDTQYFGPGTRLTVL.

The table lists this clonotype with a count of one. The rearrangement uses TRBV6-2 or TRBV6-3 and TRBJ2-1; tentatively, D is TRBD2 (5 bases). With 6 bases removed from V and 6 bases from J, the gap between germline ends came to 18 bases. The CDR3 sequence is 15 residues long. CDR1 is MNHEY and CDR2 is SVGEGT in the germline V gene. As DNA, the CDR3 is TGTGCCAGCAGCCCGCGGTCCCGGGGTTTCAATGAGCAGTTCTTC. Its protein product is CASSPRSRGFNEQFF.

V gene TRBV6-6 combines with J gene TRBJ1-1; 8 positions agree with TRBD1. Trimming at V came to 7 bases and at J to 6 bases, leaving 4 bases not matched to a gene. Looked up from germline, CDR1 is MNHNY and CDR2 is SVGAGI (reference sequence). This CDR3 has 12 residues. The CDR3 sequence: CASTGGFPEAFF. Written as DNA, the CDR3 is TGTGCCAGCACAGGGGGCTTCCCTGAAGCTTTCTTT.

The table lists this clonotype with a few counts. The chain combines TRBV7-6 with TRBJ2-5; D is undetermined. This CDR3 has 14 amino acids. V was cut by 0 bases and J by 4 bases, with 9 bases left in between. Germline-derived CDR1 and CDR2 are SGHVS and FNYEAQ. This CDR3 is CASSLAPRIETQYF. The DNA of the CDR3 is TGTGCCAGCAGCTTAGCGCCCAGGATAGAGACCCAGTACTTC.

The table lists this clonotype with a few counts. This chain links TRBV7-2 with TRBJ2-3; D remains unclear. Trimming stripped 3 bases from V and 5 bases from J, with 12 bases between. The CDR3 is 14 residues long. Looked up from germline, CDR1 is SGHTA and CDR2 is FQGNSA. Here the CDR3 DNA reads TGTGCCAGCAGCTTTAGGCCAACCCAAGATACGCAGTATTTT. This sequence encodes CASSFRPTQDTQYF.

This rearrangement joins TRBV19 to TRBJ1-4; D ambiguous. The germline gives CDR1 LNHDA, CDR2 SQIVND (reference sequence). Trimming removed 5 bases at V and 0 bases at J, with 10 bases between. The CDR3 contains 15 residues. The CDR3 DNA reads TGTGCCAGTAGTCCCCCCTGGGCAACTAATGAAAAACTGTTTTTT. Translation: CASSPPWATNEKLFF.

The J gene is TRBJ2-2, the V gene TRBV19; D is undetermined. Deletions cut 3 bases from V and 8 bases from J, with 10 bases between. Germline CDR1 LNHDA, CDR2 SQIVND (reference sequence). CDR3 size: 13 residues. The CDR3 reads CASSMSAPGELFF. Here the CDR3 DNA reads TGTGCCAGTAGTATGTCAGCCCCTGGGGAGCTGTTTTTT.

The genes are TRBV12-5 and TRBJ2-5; D is undetermined. Germline V gives CDR1 LGHNT, CDR2 FRNRAP. The CDR3 spans 17 residues. V was pared by 8 bases and J by 5 bases, with 27 bases between. The CDR3 reads CASSPPRITPGSETQYF. The DNA for the CDR3 is TGTGCTAGTTCCCCCCCTAGGATCACACCGGGCTCGGAGACCCAGTACTTC.